Following are 7 T cell receptor beta chains from one sample sequenced in a study of CD8 T cells in Susac syndrome. Random hexamers primed reverse transcription of 0.5 to 1 ug RNA. MiXCR was run by TCRdb on the immunoSEQ multiplex PCR reads, yielding one entry per CDR3 protein. Counted here are about 140,000 distinct CDR3 sequences, 85% to 95% occurring once; the ten biggest clones make up 0.14%. Material for sequencing was CD4+ T cells from PBMCs. The receptors stem from a human donor with Susac syndrome.

This chain links TRBV7-8 with TRBJ1-5, with 7 bases matching TRBD1. V shed 1 base, J shed 3 bases, and the junction held 6 bases outside the gene matches. This CDR3 contains 16 residues. Per the germline V gene, CDR1 is SGHVS and CDR2 is FQNEAQ. CDR3 sequence (DNA): TGTGCCAGCAGCTTAGAAGGACAGGCAAACAATCAGCCCCAGCATTTT. It is translated as CASSLEGQANNQPQHF.

The rearrangement joins TRBV7-9 to TRBJ2-1; no reliable D call. V gave up 6 bases and J gave up 5 bases, with 11 bases separating them. CDR3 size: 13 residues. Germline loops: CDR1 SEHNR, CDR2 FQNEAQ (reference sequence). The CDR3 protein is CASRARTNNEQFF. The DNA of the CDR3 is TGTGCCAGCAGGGCCCGGACCAACAATGAGCAGTTCTTC.

The DNA for the CDR3 is TGTGCCAGCTCACAACTCTTTGGCGGGGAGCTGTTTTTT. Residues: CASSQLFGGELFF. V usage is TRBV18 and J usage is TRBJ2-2; no firm D call. The CDR3 spans 13 residues. With 4 bases removed from V and 7 bases from J, the gap between germline ends came to 10 bases. Germline V gene data show CDR1 as KGHSH and CDR2 as LQKENI. The whole variable domain, remainder taken from reference TRBV18 and TRBJ2-2, is NAGVMQNPRHLVRRRGQEARLRCSPMKGHSHVYWYRQLPEEGLKFMVYLQKENIIDESGMPKERFSAEFPKEGPSILRIQQVVRGDSAAYFCASSQLFGGELFFGEGSRLTVL.

The chain couples TRBV18 to TRBJ2-5; D ambiguous. CDR3 size: 12 residues. Germline values: CDR1 KGHSH, CDR2 LQKENI. V shed 8 bases and J shed 4 bases, with 11 bases lying between them. In DNA form, the CDR3 reads TGTGCCAGCGGAGAAGGGCGAGAGACCCAGTACTTC. Amino acids: CASGEGRETQYF.

The chain recombines TRBV20-1 with TRBJ2-7; tentatively, D is TRBD1 (6 bases). The germline V gene has CDR1 DFQATT and CDR2 SNEGSKA (reference sequence). The CDR3 consists of 12 residues. V was shortened by 6 bases and J by 2 bases, with 11 bases between the two germline ends. The CDR3 DNA follows: TGCAGTGCAACCGGGGACACCTACGAGCAGTACTTC. It encodes CSATGDTYEQYF.

The chain has TRBV5-1 and TRBJ2-5, with 9 bases matching TRBD1. The ends lost 2 bases at V and 2 bases at J; junction bases unmatched: 4. There are 15 residues in the CDR3. Germline V gene sequence: CDR1 SGHRS, CDR2 YFSETQ. CDR3 amino acids: CASSFGGQGQETQYF. DNA of the CDR3: TGCGCCAGCAGCTTTGGGGGACAGGGTCAAGAGACCCAGTACTTC.

The chain links TRBV7-9 to TRBJ1-4; TRBD1 matches at 10 bases. V was clipped by 2 bases and J by 7 bases; unmatched bases: 7. The germline V gene encodes CDR1 SEHNR and CDR2 FQNEAQ (reference sequence). CDR3 length: 16 amino acids. CDR3 DNA sequence: TGTGCCAGCAGCTTACACCGGGACAGGGGCCGTGAAAAACTGTTTTTT. It specifies CASSLHRDRGREKLFF.